Here is one TCR beta chain with its context. Original data processing: Estimates of nucleated cell counts were drawn from the amplification of reference gene primers. Measured with immunoSEQ multiplex PCR; TCRdb has only the in-frame clones, and not every one. The V and J calls and clone size are taken from that table; D and trimming were inferred from the DNA. The sample has nearly 90,000 clones; about 91% are singletons. This sample was taken from a study of blood T cell repertoires in COVID-19. The specimen was peripheral blood. The TCR sequence derives from a man between 60 and 75 years old with acute or convalescent COVID-19.

Here the CDR3 DNA reads TGTGCCAGCAGCTTAGGACCCAGCGGGGACTACGAGCAGTACTTC. Its protein product is CASSLGPSGDYEQYF. This chain uses TRBV7-2 with TRBJ2-7; 7 positions match TRBD2. This CDR3 spans 15 amino acids. The germline CDR1 and CDR2 sequences are SGHTA and FQGNSA. V shed 1 base, J shed 3 bases, and the junction held 6 bases outside the gene matches.